Here is one T cell receptor (beta chain) with its context. Its antigen is not known. These data come from a study of OX40 agonist ivuxolimab in advanced cancers. Study context: Patients in the trial were receiving intravenous ivuxolimab every 2 weeks, at doses of 0.01 to 10 mg/kg. Hepatocellular carcinoma, melanoma, renal cell or head and neck cancer affected the dose-escalation patients.

Here immunoSEQ multiplex PCR was the method, and the copy in TCRdb shows in-frame clones only, minus some. The sample has 70,000 to 75,000 clones; 85% to 90% are singletons. General study results and limits: Expanded clones belonging to CD8+ T cells outnumbered, on average, those of CD4+. Researchers did not establish what antigens the expanded peripheral T cells target.

The sequencing used CD4+ or CD8+ T cells sorted from blood, collected in a trial of the OX40 agonist ivuxolimab. This sequence originates from an adult with an advanced solid tumor such as melanoma, head and neck, liver or kidney cancer.

CDR3 sequence (DNA): TGTGCCAGCTCACCAACACAGTTCGACACTGAAGCTTTCTTT. It codes for CASSPTQFDTEAFF. The rearrangement joins TRBV18 to TRBJ1-1; D is unresolved. Germline assignment: CDR1 KGHSH and CDR2 LQKENI. Trimming cost V 2 bases and J 3 bases, with 10 bases left between them. The CDR3 has 14 residues.